This TCR beta chain appears in the sequencing data of a study of T cell responses to AZD1222 COVID-19 vaccine. Overall study: Second-dose intervals near 4 or 12 weeks were combined. General study findings and limits: Spike-specific TCR breadth and depth went up after people got two AZD1222 doses. Sampled repertoires all dated from after the peak T cell response. Females made up more of the donors, who were largely white British, and clonal diversity may have come out too low.

This CDR3 comprises 14 residues. Trimming removed 4 bases at V and 3 bases at J, with 12 bases between. Per the germline V gene, CDR1 is SGHTA and CDR2 is FQGTGA. Repertoires were generated with immunoSEQ multiplex PCR, while TCRdb's copy carries only in-frame clones and drops some. Of approximately 100,000 clones in the sample, around 95% were seen once. As for this clone: Its specificity is unknown.

The source was peripheral blood, collected on day 0 of AZD1222 vaccination. The source of this sequence is an adult in good health. The chain carries TRBV7-3 and TRBJ1-1, with D unresolved. CDR3 in DNA: TGTGCCAGCAGCTCGGGAGAGTTCGACACTGAAGCTTTCTTT. Its protein is CASSSGEFDTEAFF.